This T cell receptor (beta chain) originates from a study of blood T cell repertoires in COVID-19. Study as a whole: COVID-19 samples, acute and convalescent, were from the United States, Italy and Spain. The analysed material was cDNA or gDNA that came from T cells, B-cell-depleted T cells, or PBMCs.

CDR1 is SNHLY and CDR2 is FYNNEI in the germline V gene. Trimming at V came to 10 bases and at J to 9 bases, leaving 11 bases not matched to a gene. This CDR3 is built from 13 residues. The authors' processing: From reference gene primer amplification, estimates of nucleated cell counts were derived. This table comes from immunoSEQ multiplex PCR, and its TCRdb copy is limited to in-frame clones, with some not included. V and J calls and clone size are given by that table; D and trimming were obtained from the DNA. Of 250,000 to 350,000 clones listed, approximately 83% were seen once; the top ten hold less than 2.5%.

The clonotype originates from a woman in her 30s who had recovered from COVID-19. The material sequenced was peripheral blood. The chain links TRBV2 to TRBJ2-4; 8 bases agree with TRBD1. The CDR3 DNA reads TGTGCCACCAGACGGGACAGGCGTGCCATTCAGTACTTC. Its translation is CATRRDRRAIQYF.